This T cell receptor (beta chain) originates from a study of blood T cell repertoires in COVID-19. In the study overall: The United States, Italy and Spain provided the acute and convalescent COVID-19 samples. T cells, B-cell-depleted T cells, or PBMCs supplied cDNA or gDNA.

The CDR3 is 15 amino acids. The germline gives CDR1 DFQATT, CDR2 SNEGSKA (reference sequence). Trimming removed 3 bases from V and 2 bases from J; junction bases left unmatched: 7. Source study methods: Reference gene primer amplification in the assay estimated nucleated cell counts. Using immunoSEQ multiplex PCR, the repertoire was profiled, and TCRdb retains in-frame clones only, with some absent. Clonal size and the V and J genes are those of that table, whereas D and trimming came from the DNA. Altogether approximately 460,000 clones are present, roughly 89% being singletons, with the ten largest covering roughly 1%. Seattle patients were enrolled while actively infected and followed longitudinally.

The receptor's source is a man between 18 and 35 years old with COVID-19, enrolled during active disease. The chain couples TRBV20-1 to TRBJ2-5, with 9 bases fitting TRBD1. Sequencing used peripheral blood. This CDR3 reads CSASSRDRAQETQYF. CDR3 nucleotides: TGCAGTGCTAGTTCCCGGGACAGGGCTCAAGAGACCCAGTACTTC.